This T cell receptor (beta chain) was recorded in a study of blood T cell repertoires in COVID-19. Clones were sequenced by immunoSEQ multiplex PCR, and TCRdb holds only the in-frame ones, with some missing. The data contain under 55,000 clones, about nine tenths of them seen just once; the ten biggest clones take up 25% to 30%. The sequence came from a human donor in a cohort sampled during active COVID-19. Input material: peripheral blood.

CDR3 sequence (DNA): TGTGCCAGCAGCCAAGATGGAGGGACAGGGGACTACGAGCAGTACTTC. Translated, it gives CASSQDGGTGDYEQYF. The V and J genes are TRBV4-2 and TRBJ2-7; 10 positions agree with TRBD1. V dropped 0 bases and J dropped 3; count of bases not matched to a gene: 5. The CDR3 consists of 16 residues. Germline lookup yields CDR1 LGHNA and CDR2 YNFKEQ.